This TCR beta chain was obtained from a study of siplizumab effects on memory and regulatory T cells (dated by TCRdb to the late 2010s). In the study overall: The study looked at the effect of siplizumab, an anti-CD2 antibody, on alloreactive T-cell subsets in allogeneic mixed lymphocyte reactions made from human PBMCs. General conclusions and limits of the study: Among mappable alloreactive CD4+ clones, the Treg-derived fraction averaged around 63% with siplizumab versus roughly 25% in control reactions. The cumulative frequency of alloreactive sequences that could be traced back to unstimulated CD4+ memory T cells was significantly reduced by siplizumab. A naive or memory phenotype could not be assigned to roughly 75-96% of proliferating CD4+ or CD8+ clones. Sequences below about 10^-5 frequency were poorly captured, so only a minor fraction of alloreactive clones could be mapped to unstimulated subsets. The suppressive function of proliferating Tregs from siplizumab cultures was not functionally confirmed. Unstimulated naive T cells appeared more diverse than memory T cells, and naive cells seemed to contribute substantially to the alloresponse.

As regards this clone: This clone's antigen is unknown. No base-level quality is on record; no much larger clone is a single base apart.

The method behind the library was the immunoSEQ multiplex PCR assay. The deep sequencing platform assayed roughly 10^5 TCR templates per sample. Genomic DNA extracted from sorted T cells was the material used for TCRbeta CDR3 sequencing. Processing in the source paper ran as follows. The R programming language was used for the clonal analysis of the TCRbeta CDR3 data. Comparing unstimulated samples against CFSE-low samples taken after the reaction was how alloreactive CD4+ and CD8+ clones were defined. By matching sequences to the repertoires of sorted unstimulated Treg and non-Treg cells, each alloreactive CD4+ clone was assigned a regulatory or non-regulatory origin. Entries here come from immuneACCESS through TCRdb and include only in-frame sequences with V and J called. Some clones fail to appear in such tables; in the studies checked, an unresolved V gene covers under half of the shortfall, and the cause of the remainder is unknown. V and J calls and clone size are copied from that table; D and trimming were computed from the DNA. Counted in this sample were about 99,000 clones; about 93% of them appeared once. The biggest ten clones account for about 0.62% of the sample.

Sorted unstimulated T cells and proliferating T cells recovered from mixed lymphocyte reactions were subjected to TCRbeta CDR3 sequencing. Fresh whole blood from approximately 9 HLA-typed healthy donors was used to isolate PBMCs. To map where alloreactive clones came from, unstimulated CD4+ regulatory T cells were FACS-sorted. CDR1 is given as SNHLY and CDR2 as FYNNEI, both from the germline V gene. At the junction V is shortened by 4 bases and J by 3 bases, with 6 bases in between. The CDR3, from cysteine to phenylalanine, totals 12 residues. Kept here is only the CDR3 DNA, which spans 36 bases and is read in frame from base 1.

Material for sequencing was Tregs sorted from blood. The TCR sequence derives from a human donor in good health. The chain is made from TRBV2 and TRBJ1-2; the D segment cannot be called with confidence. At the DNA level, the sequence is TGTGCCAGCAGTGGGGTGTACTATGGCTACACCTTC. Translation gives CASSGVYYGYTF.